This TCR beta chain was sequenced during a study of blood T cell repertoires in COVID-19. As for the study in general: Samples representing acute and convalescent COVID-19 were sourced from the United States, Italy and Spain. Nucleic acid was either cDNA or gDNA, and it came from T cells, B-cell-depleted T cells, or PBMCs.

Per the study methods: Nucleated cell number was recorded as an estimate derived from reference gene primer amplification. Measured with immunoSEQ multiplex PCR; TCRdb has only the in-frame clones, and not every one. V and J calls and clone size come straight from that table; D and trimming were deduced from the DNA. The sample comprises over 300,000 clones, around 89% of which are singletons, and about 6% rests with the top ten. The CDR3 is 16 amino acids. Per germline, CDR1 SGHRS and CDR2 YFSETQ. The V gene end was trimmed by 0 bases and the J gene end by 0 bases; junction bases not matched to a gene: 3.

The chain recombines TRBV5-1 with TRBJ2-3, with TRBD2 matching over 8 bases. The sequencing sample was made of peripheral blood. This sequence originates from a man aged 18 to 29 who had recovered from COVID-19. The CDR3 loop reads CASSLDGGGSTDTQYF. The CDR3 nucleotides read TGCGCCAGCAGCTTGGATGGCGGGGGGAGCACAGATACGCAGTATTTT.